The 13 T cell receptor beta chains below come from one sample, sequenced in a study of OX40 agonist ivuxolimab in advanced cancers. The protocol was immunoSEQ multiplex PCR, while the TCRdb copy is restricted to in-frame clones and leaves out a portion. The data hold 53,000 or so clones, with 70% to 90% observed a single time. The material was CD4+ or CD8+ T cells sorted from blood, obtained in a trial of the OX40 agonist ivuxolimab. The receptors were sampled from an adult with an advanced solid tumor such as melanoma, head and neck, liver or kidney cancer.

The chain carries TRBV5-1 and TRBJ2-2; 8 bases line up with TRBD2. J was trimmed by 5 bases and V by 6 bases; bases with no gene match: 12. Germline-derived CDR1 and CDR2 are SGHRS and YFSETQ. The CDR3 is made up of 16 amino acids. The CDR3 is CASTPSGGGRTGELFF. The CDR3 coding sequence is TGCGCCAGCACCCCTTCGGGGGGGGGAAGGACCGGGGAGCTGTTTTTT.

V is TRBV6-5 and J is TRBJ1-4; D not resolved. Per germline, CDR1 MNHEY and CDR2 SVGAGI. The germline V and J ends were trimmed by 0 bases and 8 bases, with 10 bases remaining between them. CDR3 length equals 14 residues. The CDR3 DNA reads TGTGCCAGCAGTTACTCGAACGGCGAGGAAAAACTGTTTTTT. This translates into CASSYSNGEEKLFF.

This clone was observed once. The chain carries TRBV30 and TRBJ1-4; D possibly corresponds to TRBD1 (5 bases). Trimming cost V 3 bases and J 5 bases, with 19 bases left between them. The germline V gene has CDR1 GTSNPN and CDR2 SVGIG (reference sequence). The CDR3 has 16 amino acids. The CDR3 DNA reads as TGTGCCTGGAGCGGGCCGACCGGGGGTAGAAATGAAAAACTGTTTTTT. Amino acid sequence: CAWSGPTGGRNEKLFF.

CDR3 coding DNA: TGTGCCAGCAGTGATGTGAGGGGCAACACCGGGGAGCTGTTTTTT. Its protein product is CASSDVRGNTGELFF. V usage is TRBV25-1 and J usage is TRBJ2-2; D might be TRBD1 or TRBD2, each matching 5 bases. From germline, CDR1 is MGHDK and CDR2 SYGVNS. Trimming left V 3 bases short and J 2 bases short, with 10 bases between. The CDR3 consists of 15 residues.

This sequence joins TRBV29-1 and TRBJ2-2; D is perhaps TRBD1 (5 bases). Trimming removed 3 bases at V and 4 bases at J, with 9 bases between. The CDR3 runs to 13 residues. Germline V CDR1 and CDR2: SQVTM, ANQGSEA. CDR3 residues: CSVEAGPTGELFF. CDR3 bases: TGCAGCGTTGAGGCAGGGCCCACCGGGGAGCTGTTTTTT.

In its sample, this clone was seen once. V usage is TRBV7-9 and J usage is TRBJ2-4; D is possibly TRBD1 (6 bases). Germline values: CDR1 SEHNR, CDR2 FQNEAQ (reference sequence). Deletions cut 2 bases from V and 2 bases from J, with 16 bases between. This CDR3 has 17 residues. The CDR3: CASSLRRQALSKNIQYF. CDR3 DNA sequence: TGTGCCAGCAGCTTAAGGAGACAGGCTTTATCCAAAAACATTCAGTACTTC.

This clone was seen a single time. V gene TRBV29-1 combines with J gene TRBJ2-5; TRBD1 matches 9 bases. The CDR3 has 12 amino acids. V was pared by 5 bases and J by 5 bases, with 3 bases of the junction left unmatched. Germline V gives CDR1 SQVTM, CDR2 ANQGSEA. The CDR3 region has the DNA TGCAGCGTTTACAGGGGGCCGGAGACCCAGTACTTC. Protein: CSVYRGPETQYF.

The gene calls are TRBV23-1 and TRBJ2-5, with D perhaps matching TRBD1 or TRBD2 (6 bases each). TRBV23-1 is identified as an open reading frame with a role that is uncertain. V shed 4 bases and J shed 7 bases, with 22 bases lying between them. The CDR3 runs 16 residues. CDR3 region: CASSRRGHGAVWTQYF. The DNA of the CDR3 is TGCGCCAGCAGTCGGAGGGGACATGGGGCGGTTTGGACCCAGTACTTC.

J is TRBJ2-3 and V is TRBV27; no firm D call. The CDR3 runs to 13 residues. Trimming cost V 3 bases and J 2 bases, with 6 bases left between them. Germline loops: CDR1 MNHEY, CDR2 SMNVEV (reference sequence). The CDR3 loop reads CASSFTYTDTQYF. The CDR3 DNA sequence: TGTGCCAGCAGTTTTACATACACAGATACGCAGTATTTT.

The rearrangement joins TRBV15 to TRBJ2-7; 7 bases line up with TRBD1. Trimming took 0 bases from V and 6 from J; bases not matched to a gene: 8. The germline V gene has CDR1 LNHNV and CDR2 YYDKDF (reference sequence). The CDR3 consists of 15 residues. The CDR3, as DNA: TGTGCCACCAGCAGAGACACAGGGGCTGGTTTCGAGCAGTACTTC. It specifies CATSRDTGAGFEQYF.

The J gene is TRBJ2-5, the V gene TRBV5-4; D perhaps matches TRBD1 (5 bases). V lost 1 base and J 4 bases, leaving 8 bases between the germline ends. The CDR3 spans 13 residues. Germline lookup yields CDR1 SGHNT and CDR2 YYREEE (reference sequence). The CDR3 sequence is CASSLPGIETQYF. Written as DNA, the CDR3 is TGTGCCAGCAGCTTGCCAGGGATAGAGACCCAGTACTTC.

V usage is TRBV7-8 and J usage is TRBJ2-2; TRBD2 matches 7 bases. In germline, CDR1 is SGHVS, CDR2 FQNEAQ. J was trimmed by 6 bases and V by 2 bases; bases with no gene match: 9. The CDR3 runs 16 residues. The CDR3 sequence: CASSLSTSVVAGELFF. Here the CDR3 DNA reads TGTGCCAGCAGCTTAAGTACTAGCGTCGTCGCCGGGGAGCTGTTTTTT.

The chain's CDR3 is CASSPPSGRGNEQFF. CDR3 nucleotide sequence: TGTGCCAGCAGTCCCCCCAGCGGGAGGGGGAATGAGCAGTTCTTC. This chain joins TRBV6-5 and TRBJ2-1; TRBD2 agrees at 10 bases. V shed 5 bases and J 7 bases; nucleotides not matched to a gene: 8. CDR3 length equals 15 residues. Germline assignment: CDR1 MNHEY and CDR2 SVGAGI.